The present TCR beta chain was sequenced within a study of OX40 agonist ivuxolimab in advanced cancers. Study-wide background: Ivuxolimab is an agonistic anti-OX40 (CD134) antibody, and patients were treated with it. Cancers in dose escalation were hepatocellular, melanoma, renal cell and head and neck.

This clone was seen only a few times. Assay used: immunoSEQ multiplex PCR; TCRdb lists only in-frame clones, some missing. Of 60,000 to 75,000 clones in the sample, about 90% were seen once. This sequence originates from an adult with an advanced solid tumor such as melanoma, head and neck, liver or kidney cancer. Sequencing was performed on CD4+ or CD8+ T cells sorted from blood, taken in a trial of the OX40 agonist ivuxolimab.

CDR3 DNA: TGTGCCAGCAGTGGCTGGACAGGGGAAAGCAATCAGCCCCAGCATTTT. Protein sequence: CASSGWTGESNQPQHF. This chain uses TRBV6-1 with TRBJ1-5, with 9 positions matching TRBD1. The CDR3 runs to 16 residues. The germline V gene encodes CDR1 MNHNS and CDR2 SASEGT. V shed 4 bases and J 1 base; nucleotides not matched to a gene: 5.